This is a list of T cell receptor beta chains from one sample in a study of shared clonotypes between healthy human individuals. Sequencing was performed with immunoSEQ multiplex PCR; in TCRdb, only in-frame clones are kept and a portion is missing. The data hold 450,000 to 700,000 clones, with over 95% observed a single time. The sample comprised naive CD8+ T cells sorted from blood. The source of these receptors is a woman younger than 45 in good health. Each CDR3 is given with its conserved first and last residue. D genes are given only for firm matches. Size is omitted from some rows. Given values are once, few, many or a class for expanded clones.

J	size	D	V	CDR3	DNA
TRBJ2-5	-	TRBD2	TRBV2	CASTEGASGRAYQETQYF	TGTGCCAGCACCGAAGGGGCTAGCGGGAGAGCATACCAAGAGACCCAGTACTTC
TRBJ2-3	once	-	TRBV6-5	CASSWPGDTQYF	TGTGCCAGCAGTTGGCCGGGGGATACGCAGTATTTT
TRBJ2-7	-	-	TRBV7-9	CASSLVGYEQYF	TGTGCCAGCAGCTTAGTGGGCTACGAGCAGTACTTC
TRBJ1-4	-	-	TRBV4-1	CASSYGRGGGTNEKLFF	TGCGCCAGCAGCTACGGAAGGGGGGGTGGCACTAATGAAAAACTGTTTTTT
TRBJ2-5	-	-	TRBV13	CASSHSVKYQETQYF	TGTGCCAGCAGCCATTCGGTTAAATACCAAGAGACCCAGTACTTC
TRBJ2-1	-	TRBD2	TRBV5-1	CASSPLQLAGSAEQFF	TGCGCCAGCAGCCCGCTACAACTAGCGGGATCGGCTGAGCAGTTCTTC
TRBJ1-1	-	TRBD1	TRBV28	CASSSPGQANTEAFF	TGTGCCAGCAGTTCCCCGGGACAGGCTAACACTGAAGCTTTCTTT
TRBJ2-2	-	TRBD1	TRBV11-2	CASSLDIPQGVAGELFF	TGTGCCAGCAGCTTAGATATCCCACAGGGGGTGGCCGGGGAGCTGTTTTTT
TRBJ2-2	-	-	TRBV15	CATSRDNSSGDTGELFF	TGTGCCACCAGCAGAGATAATAGTAGCGGAGACACCGGGGAGCTGTTTTTT
TRBJ2-1	once	-	TRBV7-2	CASSLMGYNEQFF	TGTGCCAGCAGCTTAATGGGGTACAATGAGCAGTTCTTC
TRBJ2-3	-	-	TRBV6-5	CASSYSMPSPDTQYF	TGTGCCAGCAGTTACTCGATGCCCAGTCCGGATACGCAGTATTTT
TRBJ1-4	-	TRBD1	TRBV4-1	CASSQDVDRVNEKLFF	TGCGCCAGCAGCCAAGATGTGGACAGGGTTAATGAAAAACTGTTTTTT
TRBJ2-3	-	TRBD2	TRBV13	CASSPLGLAGGDTQYF	TGTGCCAGCAGCCCCCTGGGACTAGCGGGAGGGGATACGCAGTATTTT
TRBJ2-7	-	-	TRBV11-2	CASSPESGTLGEQYF	TGTGCCAGCAGCCCGGAATCCGGGACCCTGGGCGAGCAGTACTTC
TRBJ2-2	-	-	TRBV23-1	CAPDPAGRGELFF	TGCGCCCCCGACCCCGCAGGGCGCGGGGAGCTGTTTTTT
TRBJ2-2	-	-	TRBV9	CASSHPPAQVLPANTGELFF	TGTGCCAGCAGCCATCCCCCGGCGCAGGTACTCCCAGCGAACACCGGGGAGCTGTTTTTT
TRBJ2-3	-	-	TRBV15	CATSSPDVQDDTQYF	TGTGCCACCAGCAGTCCGGATGTTCAAGATGATACGCAGTATTTT
TRBJ2-5	-	TRBD1	TRBV15	CATSRDLTGIWETQYF	TGTGCCACCAGCAGAGATCTGACAGGGATATGGGAGACCCAGTACTTC
TRBJ2-5	once	TRBD2	TRBV6-5	CASSRSGGLQETQYF	TGTGCCAGCAGTCGCTCGGGAGGCCTCCAAGAGACCCAGTACTTC
TRBJ2-7	once	TRBD1	TRBV28	CASRQGVFSYEQYF	TGTGCCAGTCGGCAGGGGGTCTTCTCCTACGAGCAGTACTTC
TRBJ1-1	-	-	TRBV20-1	CSARLNSEAFF	TGCAGTGCTAGGCTTAACTCTGAAGCTTTCTTT
TRBJ1-6	-	-	TRBV27	CASRQPGSPLHF	TGTGCCAGCAGACAGCCGGGTTCACCCCTCCACTTT
TRBJ1-2	-	-	TRBV28	CASSLFGGLDYGYTF	TGTGCCAGCAGTTTGTTTGGGGGGCTGGACTATGGCTACACCTTC
TRBJ2-7	-	TRBD2	TRBV5-4	CASGSGRADEQYF	TGTGCCAGCGGTAGCGGGAGGGCCGACGAGCAGTACTTC
TRBJ2-7	-	-	TRBV28	CASSLVVGLYYEQYF	TGTGCCAGCAGTTTAGTTGTCGGACTATACTACGAGCAGTACTTC
TRBJ2-7	once	-	TRBV11-2	CASSLGPYPGRSYEQYF	TGTGCCAGCAGCTTAGGCCCCTATCCGGGACGATCCTACGAGCAGTACTTC
TRBJ2-1	-	-	TRBV10-3	CAISVSLLNEQFF	TGTGCCATCAGTGTGTCGCTCCTTAATGAGCAGTTCTTC
TRBJ2-1	-	-	TRBV2	CASSEWKTAAYNEQFF	TGTGCCAGCAGTGAATGGAAGACGGCCGCCTACAATGAGCAGTTCTTC
TRBJ2-2	-	-	TRBV4-1	CASSQDFPTGELFF	TGCGCCAGCAGCCAAGATTTCCCCACCGGGGAGCTGTTTTTT
TRBJ2-7	once	-	TRBV7-9	CASSFGPDEQYF	TGTGCCAGCAGCTTTGGGCCCGACGAGCAGTACTTC
TRBJ2-7	-	TRBD2	TRBV13	CASSDSGSSYEQYF	TGTGCCAGCAGCGATAGCGGGAGTAGCTACGAGCAGTACTTC
TRBJ2-2	-	-	TRBV28	CASSHSPQTGELFF	TGTGCCAGCAGCCACAGTCCCCAAACCGGGGAGCTGTTTTTT
TRBJ1-5	few	-	TRBV6-5	CASSMGVGQPQHF	TGTGCCAGCAGTATGGGGGTAGGGCAGCCCCAGCATTTT
TRBJ2-1	-	-	TRBV27	CASSSVVSSYNEQFF	TGTGCCAGCAGTTCTGTTGTGAGCTCCTACAATGAGCAGTTCTTC
TRBJ2-1	-	TRBD2	TRBV27	CASTSPLAGGEQFF	TGTGCCAGCACCAGCCCACTAGCGGGAGGTGAGCAGTTCTTC